This T cell receptor (beta chain) originates from a study of shared clonotypes between healthy human individuals (dated by TCRdb to about 2020). Broadly, across the study: A few men and two women, aged 18 to 49 years, made up the cohort. For each donor, three plates each were used for CD4 naive and CD4 memory, two plates were used for CD8 naive, and one plate was used for CD8 memory. Different laboratories and diverse techniques were used to prepare libraries and sequence TCR repertoires, to increase sequencing depth and limit assay-specific biases. The study deeply sequenced blood TCR repertoires of five healthy adults to estimate repertoire size and the extent of clonotype sharing between individuals. Leukapheresis yielded between about 0.94 and 8.9 billion PBMCs per donor. Points the paper makes about the study in general: Compared with non-shared clonotypes, the clonotypes found in all four sorted-subset donors had higher generation probabilities. Naive subsets generally had larger estimated clonotype richness than memory subsets did. Based on pairwise subsampling, the degree of clonotype sharing among donors was expected to be affected by sequencing depth. Even with the large sequencing depth, rarefaction of the sorted-subset datasets indicated that sequencing was incomplete. Sampling was restricted to blood, and TCR repertoires in tissues likely differ from the TCR repertoires found in blood. Because the study included a small number of donors, the genetic and exposure-history diversity represented was limited. About 5% of naive CD4, 3% to 3.5% of naive CD8, around 2.3% of memory CD4, and approximately 0.4% of memory CD8 clonotypes were shared across a few donors.

Using the deep immunoSEQ assay, TCR CDR3 regions were amplified from genomic DNA by multiplex PCR. Extracted genomic DNA from each cell subset was distributed evenly across all wells of several immunoSEQ 96-well plates, and each plate was treated as a replicate. For sorted subsets, around 0.2 ug of genomic DNA, equivalent to around 29,000 T cell genomes, went into each replicate PCR. The purified libraries were quantified using a Qubit 3.0 fluorometer, sized with a Bioanalyzer 2100, and then quantified again using the KAPA Library Quantification kit. Every immunoSEQ 96-well plate was sequenced on a separate single-read 150-cycle Illumina NextSeq 550 flow cell. As for the original processing: Because only junctional sequences without quality scores were contained in the immunoSEQ output, filtering matching that applied to full-length reads could not be performed. To assign V/J genes and CDR3, sequences were annotated using PyIR, a Python wrapper for IgBLAST v1.9, with IMGT germline references. Reads were removed for weak V/J assignments (E-value above 1e-6), missing CDR3, stop codons, out-of-frame junctions, or ambiguous translated residues. V3J clonotypes were defined as sequences sharing the same inferred V gene, J gene, and CDR3 amino acid sequence. The percentage overlap between two repertoires was calculated by dividing the number of shared unique clonotypes by the size of the smaller repertoire. Repertoire richness was assessed with RTK rarefaction, the Chao1 estimator, and Recon v2.1 estimates of unobserved clonotypes. Generation probabilities for all TCRbeta clonotypes obtained by the gDNA method from several donors were computed using OLGA. In TCRdb, the immuneACCESS table is reduced to in-frame sequences with V and J assigned. These tables do not hold every clone; where another copy was compared, an unresolved V gene accounts for under half, and the others remain unexplained. V, J and clone size derive from that table, while D and trimming were established from the DNA sequence. The sample table holds some 1.4 million clones, of which 96% were seen once. The ten largest make up 1% to 1.5% of the sample.

The donors were healthy, HIV-negative adults who had no recently reported acute infections or vaccinations. Every donor was a Caucasian adult living in Nashville, Tennessee, USA. Magnetic negative selection was used to enrich CD4+ T cells, after which naive cells were positively selected on CD45RA and the negative fraction became the memory subset. After blood collection by leukapheresis, PBMCs were isolated using Ficoll-Histopaque density gradient centrifugation and then cryopreserved in the vapor phase of liquid nitrogen. Purity and quantity of every magnetically sorted T cell population were checked by analytical flow cytometry. Genomic DNA was isolated from every sorted fraction and measured by UV absorbance on a Nanodrop 2000c. Regarding this clone: Its target antigen remains unknown. It has no much larger one-base neighbor in the sample; base qualities were not kept.

CDR1 is given as SNHLY and CDR2 as FYNNEI, both from the germline V gene. CDR3 length: 14 amino acids, cysteine to phenylalanine. Kept here is only the CDR3 DNA, which spans 42 bases and is read in frame from base 1. Trimming removed 8 bases from V and 4 bases from J, leaving 14 bases between the germline ends. This sequence was found in a man aged 30-40 years in good health. The chain is encoded by TRBV2 joined to TRBJ2-2; a weak D assignment points to TRBD1 (6 bases agree). Input material: naive CD4+ T cells sorted from blood. In the paper's terms, the cell subset or site label means: CD45RA+ positively selected. The CDR3 in this case is CASLSGVGTGELFF. Read as DNA, the sequence is TGTGCCAGCTTATCAGGGGTAGGCACCGGGGAGCTGTTTTTT.